This T cell receptor beta chain was documented in a study of blood T cell repertoires in COVID-19. The CDR3 runs 14 residues. From germline, CDR1 is SNHLY and CDR2 FYNNEI. Deletions cut 3 bases from V and 7 bases from J, with 15 bases between. TCRdb's table, derived via immunoSEQ multiplex PCR, lists solely in-frame clones and lacks some. The sample carries around 150,000 clones, almost 85% recorded once. The sample holds one count of this clone. The sequence came from a woman in her forties or fifties with acute COVID-19. Source material: PBMCs or T cells enriched from blood (not recorded which). This chain connects TRBV2 to TRBJ1-2, with TRBD1 as a possible D gene (6 bases). CDR3 sequence: CASSEERFRGGYTF. CDR3 in DNA: TGTGCCAGCAGTGAGGAGAGATTCAGGGGTGGCTACACCTTC.